One sample yielded the 30 T cell receptor beta chains listed below, sequenced in a study of T cells in Graves' hyperthyroidism and ophthalmopathy (dated by TCRdb to the late 2010s). Library construction relied on multiplex PCR. The listed sequencing device is Illumina HiSeq 2000. The TCR beta CDR3 regions were amplified from the RNA transcripts. The TCR CDR3 was subjected to a first round of RT-PCR using the HTBI primer set and the Qiagen OneStep RT-PCR kit. TCRdb applied fastp at Q25 and MiXCR to the public reads, then kept only in-frame beta chains. Rows with a matching CDR3 protein are joined into one entry that keeps the most common DNA and genes. The sample table shows around 300,000 distinct CDR3 sequences, and around 15% are seen once. The ten most abundant clones make up over 25% of the sample. Specimen: blood. Receptors originate from a woman between 45 and 65 years old with Graves' hyperthyroidism that later progressed to Graves' ophthalmopathy.

V is TRBV15 and J is TRBJ1-1; no reliable D call. CDR1 is LNHNV and CDR2 is YYDKDF in the germline V gene (reference sequence). V was trimmed by 0 bases and J by 11 bases, leaving 16 bases between them. The CDR3 consists of 14 residues. This CDR3 reads CATSRERAVQLAFF. CDR3 DNA sequence: TGTGCCACCAGCAGAGAGAGGGCCGTCCAGCTGGCTTTCTTT.

The V gene is TRBV19, the J gene TRBJ1-1, with 8 nucleotides matching TRBD1. Germline assignment: CDR1 LNHDA and CDR2 SQIVND (reference sequence). CDR3 length: 13 amino acids. V shed 5 bases and J 12 bases; nucleotides not matched to a gene: 11. CDR3 nucleotides: TGTGCCAGTAGTGGCGGACAGGGTCGTGTAACTTTCTTT. Its translation is CASSGGQGRVTFF.

This clonotype was counted ten times or more. The rearrangement links TRBV28 to TRBJ1-4, with D perhaps matching TRBD1 (5 bases). This CDR3 has 16 residues. Per the germline V gene, CDR1 is MDHEN and CDR2 is SYDVKM. Between the trimmed V and J ends, which lost 6 bases and 2 bases, there was a span of 16 bases. In nucleotides, the CDR3 is TGTGCCAGCAGCCTCGGCCCTGGGGCGACTAATGAAAAACTGTTTTTT. Amino acid sequence: CASSLGPGATNEKLFF.

The table lists this clonotype with many counts. The V gene is TRBV14, the J gene TRBJ1-2; the D gene is possibly TRBD1 (6 bases). This CDR3 has 15 residues. V lost 4 bases and J lost 6, with 18 bases in between. From germline, CDR1 is SGHDN and CDR2 FVKESK. CDR3 residues: CASSRKDRLPHGYTF. The CDR3 DNA sequence: TGTGCCAGCAGCCGAAAAGACAGGCTCCCCCATGGCTACACCTTC.

This clonotype was seen at least ten times. The V gene is TRBV24-1, the J gene TRBJ2-5, with D possibly matching TRBD1 (6 bases). V was cut by 10 bases and J by 3 bases, with 11 bases left in between. This CDR3 is 12 amino acids long. CDR1 and CDR2 from the germline V gene are KGHDR and SFDVKD. The CDR3 DNA sequence: TGTGCCACAGGACAGAACGAAGAGACCCAGTACTTC. This codes for CATGQNEETQYF.

This clonotype was counted a few times. This chain joins TRBV28 and TRBJ2-3, with D unresolved. The germline V gene has CDR1 MDHEN and CDR2 SYDVKM. The V end was cut by 5 bases, the J end by 8 bases, with 14 bases between. The CDR3 consists of 13 residues. This CDR3 is CASSPPDRPTQYF. In DNA, the CDR3 is TGTGCCAGCAGTCCCCCGGACCGTCCTACGCAGTATTTT. Full variable domain (remainder filled in from reference TRBV28 and TRBJ2-3): DVKVTQSSRYLVKRTGEKVFLECVQDMDHENMFWYRQDPGLGLRLIYFSYDVKMKEKGDIPEGYSVSREKKERFSLILESASTNQTSMYLCASSPPDRPTQYFGPGTRLTVL.

This chain connects TRBV12-3 or TRBV12-4 to TRBJ1-2; 8 bases agree with TRBD1. This CDR3 is 14 amino acids long. The V and J ends lost 4 bases and 5 bases, in that order; junction bases with no gene match: 6. CDR3 bases: TGTGCCAGCAGTTCCCGACAGGGGAGTTATGGCTACACCTTC. Translation: CASSSRQGSYGYTF.

Comments on this clonotype: This may arise from a read error, as a much more abundant clone is one base away. This chain links TRBV12-3 or TRBV12-4 with TRBJ2-1; D is possibly TRBD1 (6 bases). This CDR3 is 11 amino acids long. This CDR3 is CAGSPRDTEFF. The CDR3 DNA is TGTGCCGGCAGTCCCCGGGACACTGAATTCTTC.

In this sample, this clonotype turned up many times. The V call is TRBV10-1, the J call TRBJ2-1; maybe TRBD2 (5 bases). Trimming stripped 3 bases from V and 9 bases from J, with 15 bases between. The CDR3 contains 14 residues. Germline-derived CDR1 and CDR2 are WNHNN and SYGVQD (reference sequence). CDR3 coding DNA: TGCGCCAGCAGTGAACGGAGGAGTGACGGTGAGCAGTTCTTC. It is translated as CASSERRSDGEQFF.

This clonotype appeared many times. The chain carries TRBV24-1 and TRBJ2-7, with D possibly called TRBD1 or TRBD2 (6 bases each). In germline, CDR1 is KGHDR, CDR2 SFDVKD. CDR3 length: 12 residues. The V end was cut by 9 bases, the J end by 7 bases, with 15 bases between. The CDR3 DNA is TGTGCCACCGGTCGGGGGCCGGGAGAGCAGTACTTC. Protein product: CATGRGPGEQYF.

This clonotype was recorded at least ten times. The rearrangement uses TRBV12-3 or TRBV12-4 and TRBJ2-1; the D gene is possibly TRBD2 (6 bases). Trimming removed 3 bases from V and 0 bases from J, with 9 bases in between. CDR3 length equals 15 residues. The CDR3, as DNA: TGTGCCAGCAGTTTGGGGGGATTCTCCTACAATGAGCAGTTCTTC. It codes for CASSLGGFSYNEQFF.

This clonotype showed up many times. This chain connects TRBV18 to TRBJ1-1; 9 bases line up with TRBD1. V lost 5 bases and J lost 8; bases outside the gene matches: 12. CDR1 and CDR2 (germline): KGHSH, LQKENI. CDR3 size: 15 residues. CDR3 residues: CASSITGGHPREAFF. CDR3 DNA: TGTGCCAGCTCAATTACAGGGGGCCACCCCCGGGAAGCTTTCTTT. Together with reference TRBV18 and TRBJ1-1, the CDR3 gives the full variable domain: NAGVMQNPRHLVRRRGQEARLRCSPMKGHSHVYWYRQLPEEGLKFMVYLQKENIIDESGMPKERFSAEFPKEGPSILRIQQVVRGDSAAYFCASSITGGHPREAFFGQGTRLTVV.

This clonotype was observed many times. The rearrangement links TRBV12-3 or TRBV12-4 to TRBJ2-5; weak D call: TRBD1 (6 bases). Trimming left V 0 bases short and J 5 bases short, with 13 bases between. This CDR3 is built from 15 residues. The CDR3 nucleotides read TGTGCCAGCAGTTTAGCCGCAGGGGCTCAGGAGACCCAGTACTTC. This sequence encodes CASSLAAGAQETQYF.

The table lists this clonotype with many counts. The V and J genes are TRBV7-6 and TRBJ2-7; 12 bases agree with TRBD2. The germline gives CDR1 SGHVS, CDR2 FNYEAQ. The junction had 11 bases not matched to a gene; V was cut back by 3 bases and J by 2 bases. The CDR3 length is 18 residues. The CDR3 loop is CASSLGVSLAGGTYEQYF. In nucleotides, the CDR3 is TGTGCCAGCAGCTTGGGTGTATCACTAGCGGGAGGTACCTACGAGCAGTACTTC.

This clonotype was observed a few times. The chain uses TRBV20-1 and TRBJ2-1; D is undetermined. Trimming took off 1 base at V and 5 bases at J, with 6 bases between the two ends. Germline CDR1 is DFQATT and CDR2 is SNEGSKA (reference sequence). The CDR3 consists of 12 residues. CDR3 coding DNA: TGCAGTGCTAGAGCCTTAAACAATGAGCAGTTCTTC. Protein sequence: CSARALNNEQFF.

This clonotype has a count of ten or more. The gene calls are TRBV18 and TRBJ2-3; TRBD1 matches 7 bases. This CDR3 is 17 amino acids long. Germline CDR1 is KGHSH and CDR2 is LQKENI. The trim removed 3 bases at V and 6 bases at J, leaving 15 bases unmatched. CDR3 DNA: TGTGCCAGCTCACCGACGTCGACAGGGTCCGAAGGGGATACGCAGTATTTT. Translated, it gives CASSPTSTGSEGDTQYF.

Many counts were recorded for this clonotype. This sequence joins TRBV9 and TRBJ2-2; 7 bases are shared with TRBD1. Per the germline V gene, CDR1 is SGDLS and CDR2 is YYNGEE. This CDR3 is built from 16 residues. V dropped 0 bases and J dropped 3; count of bases not matched to a gene: 5. The CDR3 DNA reads as TGTGCCAGCAGCGTAGAGATGGGACAGCACACCGGGGAGCTGTTTTTT. Residues: CASSVEMGQHTGELFF.

The chain uses TRBV19 and TRBJ2-4; a possible D gene is TRBD1 (6 bases). The length of the CDR3 is 15 residues. Trimming shortened V by 5 bases and J by 2 bases, and 13 bases separated the two germline ends. From germline, CDR1 is LNHDA and CDR2 SQIVND (reference sequence). CDR3 sequence: CASSPRTATKNIQYF. The CDR3 bases are TGTGCCAGTAGTCCCCGGACAGCGACCAAAAACATTCAGTACTTC.

This clonotype has only a few counts. This chain links TRBV20-1 with TRBJ2-7; perhaps D is TRBD1 or TRBD2 (5 bases each). V lost 1 base and J lost 3, with 16 bases in between. The CDR3 runs 15 residues. Germline V gene lookup returns CDR1 DFQATT and CDR2 SNEGSKA (reference sequence). The CDR3 is CSARALRDGGYEQYF. The DNA of the CDR3 is TGCAGTGCTAGAGCCCTCCGGGACGGAGGCTACGAGCAGTACTTC.

This clonotype was detected only a few times. This chain connects TRBV29-1 to TRBJ1-2; 7 nucleotides match TRBD1. V was pared by 2 bases and J by 6 bases, with 0 bases of the junction left unmatched. Per germline, CDR1 SQVTM and CDR2 ANQGSEA. The CDR3 extends over 11 amino acids. CDR3 coding DNA: TGCAGCGTTGAACAGGGGGATGGCTACACCTTC. Its protein product is CSVEQGDGYTF.

J is TRBJ1-4 and V is TRBV5-6; D may be TRBD1 (5 bases). V lost 3 bases and J lost 7, with 16 bases in between. CDR3 length: 15 amino acids. CDR1 is SGHDT and CDR2 is YYEEEE in the germline V gene. Here the CDR3 reads CASSSGDGRGEKLFF. DNA of the CDR3: TGTGCCAGCAGCTCGGGGGACGGTCGGGGTGAAAAACTGTTTTTT.

Comment on this clonotype: Since a much larger clone is just one base distant, this may be a read error. The chain links TRBV28 to TRBJ2-7, with D maybe TRBD2 (5 bases). Trimming stripped 3 bases from V and 5 bases from J, with 8 bases between. The CDR3 consists of 12 residues. Germline-derived CDR1 and CDR2 are MDHEN and SYDVKM. CDR3 loop: CASSFTRDEQYF. The CDR3 DNA sequence: TGTGCCAGCAGTTTTACGAGGGACGAGCAGTACTTC.

This clonotype has a count of ten or more. This chain connects TRBV18 to TRBJ2-7; D call uncertain. Germline-derived CDR1 and CDR2 are KGHSH and LQKENI. Between the trimmed V and J ends, which lost 3 bases and 2 bases, there was a span of 14 bases. The CDR3 spans 15 residues. CDR3 sequence reads: CASSPPSPFTYEQYF. The CDR3 DNA sequence: TGTGCCAGCTCACCTCCTTCACCCTTTACCTACGAGCAGTACTTC.

This clonotype was detected ten times or more. The chain carries TRBV20-1 and TRBJ2-5; D call uncertain. V was clipped by 7 bases and J by 4 bases, with 19 bases between them. CDR1 and CDR2 (germline): DFQATT, SNEGSKA (reference sequence). The CDR3 spans 14 residues. The CDR3 spells CSVCPVPGLETQYF. The CDR3 DNA follows: TGCAGTGTGTGCCCAGTACCGGGTTTAGAGACCCAGTACTTC.

This clonotype was seen at least ten times. The chain recombines TRBV30 with TRBJ2-3; D may match TRBD1 or TRBD2 (5 bases each). Germline-derived CDR1 and CDR2 are GTSNPN and SVGIG (reference sequence). The CDR3 loop spans 13 amino acids. V lost 8 bases and J 6 bases, leaving 18 bases between the germline ends. The CDR3 is CASTGQVYDTQYF. The CDR3 region has the DNA TGTGCCAGCACGGGGCAGGTATACGATACGCAGTATTTT.

This clonotype has a handful of counts. The chain carries TRBV5-6 and TRBJ2-1; 10 nucleotides match TRBD2. CDR3 size: 15 residues. Germline CDR1 and CDR2: SGHDT and YYEEEE. V trimming: 4 bases; J trimming: 6 bases; junction bases outside the gene matches: 7. The CDR3 loop is CASSKGLAFCNEQFF. Written as DNA, the CDR3 is TGTGCCAGCAGCAAGGGACTAGCGTTCTGCAATGAGCAGTTCTTC.

This clonotype showed up many times. The V gene is TRBV5-1, the J gene TRBJ2-2; no definite D call. The CDR3 is 14 residues long. The ends were cut back, 7 bases at V and 0 bases at J, with 10 bases in the middle. In germline, CDR1 is SGHRS, CDR2 YFSETQ. The CDR3 is CASLSYPNTGELFF. The DNA for the CDR3 is TGCGCCAGCCTAAGTTATCCGAACACCGGGGAGCTGTTTTTT.

This clonotype was counted at least ten times. The V gene is TRBV28, the J gene TRBJ2-1, with D maybe TRBD2 (6 bases). Trimming took 4 bases from V and 5 from J, leaving 21 bases between them. Looked up from germline, CDR1 is MDHEN and CDR2 is SYDVKM. The CDR3 contains 17 residues. CDR3 in DNA: TGTGCCAGCAGTTCCCGGGCGGGATTATGGCAGAACAATGAGCAGTTCTTC. Translated: CASSSRAGLWQNNEQFF.

At least ten counts were recorded for this clonotype. The V and J genes are TRBV3-1 and TRBJ1-1; a possible D gene is TRBD1 (6 bases). Germline V CDR1 and CDR2: LGHDT, YNNKEL (reference sequence). V lost 0 bases to trimming and J lost 8 bases, with 10 bases between them. The CDR3 length is 13 residues. The CDR3 sequence: CASSQDGGGEAFF. In DNA form, the CDR3 reads TGTGCCAGCAGCCAAGATGGGGGGGGCGAAGCTTTCTTT.

The sample holds a few counts of this clonotype. V gene TRBV20-1 combines with J gene TRBJ2-5, with D perhaps given as TRBD1 or TRBD2 (5 bases each). The ends were cut back, 7 bases at V and 3 bases at J, with 15 bases in the middle. This CDR3 spans 13 amino acids. The germline V gene has CDR1 DFQATT and CDR2 SNEGSKA (reference sequence). CDR3 loop: CSGGRGREETQYF. CDR3 DNA sequence: TGCAGTGGGGGTAGGGGACGGGAAGAGACCCAGTACTTC.